Each of the 23 T cell receptor beta chains below was sequenced from the same sample in a study of monozygotic twins with inflammatory bowel disease. TCRdb reprocessed the 5' RACE reads and keeps a single row for each CDR3 protein, giving no DNA. Recorded for this sample: about 330,000 distinct CDR3 sequences. Specimen: blood. The origin of the receptors is a human donor with ulcerative colitis or Crohn's disease, or a healthy co-twin of an affected twin (not recorded which).

The V call is TRBV4-3, the J call TRBJ1-4; no DNA is available, so the TRBD1 call from TCRdb remains unchecked. Germline-derived CDR1 and CDR2 are LGHNA and YSLEER. This CDR3 has 18 amino acids. The CDR3: CASSPRTGGGFGNEKLFF.

V usage is TRBV6-1 and J usage is TRBJ2-1; the TCRdb call, TRBD1, lacks DNA for checking. The CDR3 contains 14 residues. CDR1 MNHNS and CDR2 SASEGT come from the germline V gene. CDR3 sequence reads: CASSRDRGYNEQFF.

CDR3 sequence: CASSLRREAFF. The J gene is TRBJ1-1, the V gene TRBV3-1. From germline, CDR1 is LGHDT and CDR2 YNNKEL (reference sequence). The CDR3 contains 11 residues.

J is TRBJ2-3 and V is TRBV4-1; as DNA is missing, the TRBD1 call by TCRdb cannot be tested. Germline CDR1 is MGHRA and CDR2 is YSYEKL. The CDR3 is 20 residues long. CDR3 amino acids: CVSSQADSLLWASSTDTQYF.

The V and J genes are TRBV7-2 and TRBJ2-6; the TRBD1 assignment by TCRdb is unverifiable without DNA. The CDR3 covers 14 residues. Germline CDR1 SGHTA, CDR2 FQGNSA. The CDR3 sequence: CASSYQGEANVLTF.

The rearrangement links TRBV12-3 or TRBV12-4 to TRBJ1-6; TCRdb selects TRBD1, and the lack of DNA leaves this call unchecked. This CDR3 spans 14 amino acids. CDR3 in amino acids: CASSLGGNNSPLHF.

The chain is built from TRBV5-1 and TRBJ1-5; TCRdb designates TRBD1, a call that cannot be tested without DNA. CDR3 length equals 15 residues. Looked up from germline, CDR1 is SGHRS and CDR2 is YFSETQ. CDR3 amino acids: CASAPGDVGNQPQHF.

The chain is built from TRBV7-3 and TRBJ2-1. The CDR3 sequence is 15 residues long. The germline V gene has CDR1 SGHTA and CDR2 FQGTGA. CDR3: CASSYQDSSYNEQFF.

The chain is built from TRBV7-2 and TRBJ1-6; the D gene TCRdb calls, TRBD1, cannot be checked with no DNA. In germline, CDR1 is SGHTA, CDR2 FQGNSA. This CDR3 contains 15 residues. The chain's CDR3 is CASSHQWAEGSPLHF. The full variable domain, with the rest looked up from reference TRBV7-2 and TRBJ1-6, is GAGVSQSPSNKVTEKGKDVELRCDPISGHTALYWYRQSLGQGLEFLIYFQGNSAPDKSGLPSDRFSAERTGGSVSTLTIQRTQQEDSAVYLCASSHQWAEGSPLHFGNGTRLTVT.

The V and J genes are TRBV3-1 and TRBJ1-6; without DNA, the TCRdb call of TRBD1 cannot be checked. Germline loops: CDR1 LGHDT, CDR2 YNNKEL (reference sequence). CDR3 length equals 15 residues. The CDR3 region is CASSQGTQGRSPLHF.

V usage is TRBV19 and J usage is TRBJ2-1. The CDR3 extends over 11 amino acids. Germline V gene data show CDR1 as LNHDA and CDR2 as SQIVND (reference sequence). The CDR3 spells CASTLGNEQFF.

The chain is built from TRBV3-1 and TRBJ2-7. CDR3 length: 12 amino acids. CDR1 is LGHDT and CDR2 is YNNKEL in the germline V gene (reference sequence). CDR3 sequence: CASSQPPYEQYF.

The chain has TRBV7-3 and TRBJ2-7; lacking DNA, the TRBD1 call made by TCRdb goes unchecked. The CDR3 contains 14 residues. Germline CDR1 reads SGHTA; CDR2 reads FQGTGA. The CDR3: CASSPGTATYEQYF. Combining the CDR3 with reference TRBV7-3 and TRBJ2-7 gives the whole variable domain GAGVSQTPSNKVTEKGKYVELRCDPISGHTALYWYRQSLGQGPEFLIYFQGTGAADDSGLPNDRFFAVRPEGSVSTLKIQRTERGDSAVYLCASSPGTATYEQYFGPGTRLTVT.

This chain links TRBV28 with TRBJ2-2; TCRdb proposes TRBD1, but this gene call is untestable without DNA. Germline CDR1 reads MDHEN; CDR2 reads SYDVKM. The CDR3 loop spans 16 amino acids. CDR3 region: CASSLPTGLDTGELFF.

J is TRBJ1-1 and V is TRBV20-1. Per germline, CDR1 DFQATT and CDR2 SNEGSKA (reference sequence). The CDR3 loop spans 14 amino acids. The CDR3 protein is CSARDLAANTEAFF.

The rearrangement links TRBV28 to TRBJ2-5; TCRdb returns TRBD1, unconfirmable since there is no DNA. This CDR3 spans 15 amino acids. Germline V gives CDR1 MDHEN, CDR2 SYDVKM. The CDR3 loop is CASSLGTGGVETQYF. The full variable domain, completed using reference TRBV28 and TRBJ2-5, is DVKVTQSSRYLVKRTGEKVFLECVQDMDHENMFWYRQDPGLGLRLIYFSYDVKMKEKGDIPEGYSVSREKKERFSLILESASTNQTSMYLCASSLGTGGVETQYFGPGTRLLVL.

The V and J genes are TRBV19 and TRBJ2-3; the D gene TCRdb calls, TRBD1, cannot be checked with no DNA. The germline V gene encodes CDR1 LNHDA and CDR2 SQIVND (reference sequence). The CDR3 loop spans 15 amino acids. CDR3 protein: CASSPGQLRWDTQYF.

The chain couples TRBV12-3 or TRBV12-4 to TRBJ1-2. The CDR3 length is 12 residues. CDR3 sequence: CASSSGPLKSTF.

The genes are TRBV5-6 and TRBJ2-7; TCRdb indicates TRBD1, and absent DNA this call remains unverified. The CDR3 has 14 residues. Germline values: CDR1 SGHDT, CDR2 YYEEEE. The CDR3: CASSLSGQPNEQYF.

This chain links TRBV2 with TRBJ2-1; TCRdb picks TRBD2, but there is no DNA to check that call. CDR1 and CDR2 (germline): SNHLY, FYNNEI. CDR3 length: 14 residues. CDR3 residues: CASRGLAGYNEQFF. Together with reference TRBV2 and TRBJ2-1, the CDR3 gives the full variable domain: EPEVTQTPSHQVTQMGQEVILRCVPISNHLYFYWYRQILGQKVEFLVSFYNNEISEKSEIFDDQFSVERPDGSNFTLKIRSTKLEDSAMYFCASRGLAGYNEQFFGPGTRLTVL.

V is TRBV9 and J is TRBJ2-7; the D call from TCRdb, TRBD2, cannot be confirmed without DNA. Germline CDR1 reads SGDLS; CDR2 reads YYNGEE. The CDR3 contains 16 residues. The CDR3 sequence is CASSGTSGISSYEQYF.

This sequence joins TRBV7-2 and TRBJ1-5; TCRdb designates TRBD1, a call that cannot be tested without DNA. The CDR3 covers 12 residues. Looked up from germline, CDR1 is SGHTA and CDR2 is FQGNSA. The CDR3 sequence: CASSRDAQPQHF.

The CDR3 loop reads CASSRSIIAGVNTGELFF. The gene calls are TRBV4-1 and TRBJ2-2; checking the TCRdb D call of TRBD2 is not possible without DNA. The CDR3 extends over 18 amino acids. From germline, CDR1 is MGHRA and CDR2 YSYEKL.